Each of the 21 T cell receptor beta chains below was sequenced from the same sample in a study of blood T cells in healthy people across ages. Alongside a J-beta primer mix, a sample-barcoded 5' primer served in a second PCR lasting about 7 to 12 cycles. TCRdb analysed the 5' RACE reads with MiXCR anew, one entry per CDR3 protein. The profile covers around 940,000 distinct CDR3 sequences, with approximately 50% appearing a single time and 20% to 25% taken by the ten largest. What was sequenced was blood. The receptors here all came from a woman aged 60-75 years in good health.

The table lists this clonotype with a few counts. The chain links TRBV12-3 or TRBV12-4 to TRBJ1-2; 8 nucleotides align to TRBD1. The CDR3 is 14 residues long. V was clipped by 6 bases and J by 1 base; unmatched bases: 4. The DNA for the CDR3 is TGTGCCAGCAGCCCGACAGGGGATAACTATGGCTACACCTTC. Protein: CASSPTGDNYGYTF.

V usage is TRBV28 and J usage is TRBJ2-5; D is possibly TRBD2 (6 bases). The V gene lost 6 bases and the J gene lost 2 bases, with 10 bases spanning the gap. Germline V gene data show CDR1 as MDHEN and CDR2 as SYDVKM. The CDR3 extends over 13 amino acids. This chain's CDR3 is CASRFAGQETQYF. The DNA of the CDR3 is TGTGCCAGCAGGTTCGCGGGACAAGAGACCCAGTACTTC.

V gene TRBV28 combines with J gene TRBJ2-2; 7 bases map to TRBD1. This CDR3 spans 11 amino acids. V shed 5 bases, J shed 13 bases, and the junction held 4 bases outside the gene matches. CDR1 is MDHEN and CDR2 is SYDVKM in the germline V gene. CDR3 sequence (DNA): TGTGCCAGCAGTATTCGGACAGGGCTGTTTTTT. It codes for CASSIRTGLFF.

This clonotype was seen more than once but under ten times. J is TRBJ2-3 and V is TRBV29-1; TRBD2 matches 8 bases. The CDR3 covers 14 residues. Trimming at V came to 4 bases and at J to 0 bases, leaving 3 bases not matched to a gene. Germline lookup yields CDR1 SQVTM and CDR2 ANQGSEA. This CDR3 reads CSVGTSSSTDTQYF. In DNA, the CDR3 is TGCAGCGTTGGGACTAGCTCCAGCACAGATACGCAGTATTTT.

This chain connects TRBV20-1 to TRBJ2-7, with 12 bases matching TRBD2. Germline V gives CDR1 DFQATT, CDR2 SNEGSKA (reference sequence). This CDR3 is built from 15 residues. V trimming: 5 bases; J trimming: 4 bases; junction bases outside the gene matches: 9. For the CDR3, the DNA is TGCAGTGCTGACGGACTAGCGGGGAGGGAGTACGAGCAGTACTTC. Protein product: CSADGLAGREYEQYF.

This clonotype was observed a few times. This chain connects TRBV27 to TRBJ2-3, with 12 bases that match TRBD2. V dropped 2 bases and J dropped 4; count of bases not matched to a gene: 4. CDR3 length equals 16 residues. From germline, CDR1 is MNHEY and CDR2 SMNVEV (reference sequence). The CDR3 sequence: CASSLPASGRADTQYF. The CDR3 DNA reads as TGTGCCAGCAGTTTACCCGCTAGCGGGAGGGCAGATACGCAGTATTTT.

V is TRBV14 and J is TRBJ2-1, with D hard to call. The V and J ends lost 2 bases and 4 bases respectively, with 6 bases between them. Germline CDR1 SGHDN, CDR2 FVKESK. The CDR3 has 13 residues. The CDR3 protein is CASSQILYNEQFF. The CDR3 DNA reads as TGTGCCAGCAGCCAAATCCTATACAATGAGCAGTTCTTC.

CDR3 in amino acids: CASSPGQGAGNQPQHF. The CDR3 region has the DNA TGTGCCAGCTCACCGGGACAGGGGGCAGGTAATCAGCCCCAGCATTTT. The chain has TRBV18 and TRBJ1-5; 12 bases match TRBD1. The ends lost 3 bases at V and 4 bases at J; junction bases unmatched: 4. The CDR3 runs to 16 residues. Germline loops: CDR1 KGHSH, CDR2 LQKENI.

In its sample, this clonotype was seen a few times. This sequence joins TRBV27 and TRBJ2-5; TRBD2 matches at 9 bases. Germline V gene lookup returns CDR1 MNHEY and CDR2 SMNVEV (reference sequence). This CDR3 is built from 15 residues. Trimming at V came to 6 bases and at J to 2 bases, leaving 7 bases not matched to a gene. CDR3 sequence: CASRRAGGLQETQYF. The CDR3 DNA is TGTGCCAGCAGAAGAGCGGGAGGACTACAAGAGACCCAGTACTTC.

This clonotype was observed a single time. The chain links TRBV20-1 to TRBJ2-1; perhaps TRBD1 as D (7 bases). Gene TRBJ2-7 matches the end of the DNA better, so the J call may be wrong. CDR1 is DFQATT and CDR2 is SNEGSKA in the germline V gene (reference sequence). The length of the CDR3 is 15 residues. Written as DNA, the CDR3 is TGCAGTGCTAGAGTGGCGGGACAGCTCTACAATGAGCAGTACTTC. Its protein product is CSARVAGQLYNEQYF.

The table lists this clonotype with a count of one. The chain couples TRBV28 to TRBJ2-4; D may be TRBD2 (5 bases). Per germline, CDR1 MDHEN and CDR2 SYDVKM. This CDR3 has 13 residues. With 0 bases removed from V and 13 bases from J, the gap between germline ends came to 13 bases. The CDR3 DNA sequence: TGTGCCAGCAGTTTATGGGTGGGTTGGGAGCAGTACTTC. Its translation is CASSLWVGWEQYF.

The chain recombines TRBV6-6 with TRBJ1-5; TRBD1 agrees at 9 bases. This CDR3 contains 15 residues. The germline V gene encodes CDR1 MNHNY and CDR2 SVGAGI (reference sequence). V was clipped by 2 bases and J by 6 bases; unmatched bases: 5. The CDR3 sequence is CASSYGTGGSQPQHF. CDR3 DNA sequence: TGTGCCAGCAGTTACGGAACAGGGGGCAGTCAGCCCCAGCATTTT.

This clonotype was seen a handful of times. The chain carries TRBV15 and TRBJ2-4; TRBD1 is a possible D gene (6 bases). Germline V CDR1 and CDR2: LNHNV, YYDKDF (reference sequence). V was shortened by 0 bases and J by 0 bases, with 6 bases between the two germline ends. CDR3 length equals 15 residues. This CDR3 is CATSREGGAKNIQYF. CDR3 nucleotide sequence: TGTGCCACCAGCAGAGAAGGGGGAGCCAAAAACATTCAGTACTTC. The variable domain in full, with the rest retrieved from reference TRBV15 and TRBJ2-4, is DAMVIQNPRYQVTQFGKPVTLSCSQTLNHNVMYWYQQKSSQAPKLLFHYYDKDFNNEADTPDNFQSRRPNTSFCFLDIRSPGLGDTAMYLCATSREGGAKNIQYFGAGTRLSVL.

This clonotype was observed a few times. The rearrangement links TRBV20-1 to TRBJ2-7; the D is unclear. V was pared by 3 bases and J by 1 base, with 13 bases between. The CDR3 spans 14 residues. CDR1 and CDR2 from the germline V gene are DFQATT and SNEGSKA (reference sequence). This CDR3 reads CSASDWGLSYEQYF. The CDR3 region has the DNA TGCAGTGCTAGCGACTGGGGTCTTTCCTACGAGCAGTACTTC.

This clonotype was seen more than once but under ten times. CDR3 sequence: CASSRDRATYEQYF. CDR3 nucleotide sequence: TGTGCCAGCAGCAGGGACAGGGCGACCTACGAGCAGTACTTC. The chain recombines TRBV6-2 or TRBV6-3 with TRBJ2-7; 9 bases match TRBD1. CDR1 and CDR2 from the germline V gene are MNHEY and SVGEGT. The CDR3 loop spans 14 amino acids. J lost 2 bases, V lost 6 bases, and 5 bases had no gene match.

The V gene is TRBV5-6, the J gene TRBJ2-5, with TRBD1 matching 8 bases. CDR1 is SGHDT and CDR2 is YYEEEE in the germline V gene. Trimming at V came to 3 bases and at J to 2 bases, leaving 3 bases not matched to a gene. The CDR3 spans 14 residues. For the CDR3, the DNA is TGTGCCAGCAGCTGGGGGACAGGACAAGAGACCCAGTACTTC. Its translation: CASSWGTGQETQYF.

The genes are TRBV7-2 and TRBJ2-1, with a tentative D call TRBD2 (6 bases). The CDR3 sequence is 13 residues long. Germline CDR1 SGHTA, CDR2 FQGNSA. Trimming removed 4 bases from V and 10 bases from J, with 14 bases in between. The CDR3 reads CASSWAEGSEQFF. CDR3 nucleotides: TGTGCCAGCAGCTGGGCGGAGGGAAGCGAGCAGTTCTTC.

The chain combines TRBV20-1 with TRBJ2-1; 9 nucleotides align to TRBD2. The V segment lost 3 bases and the J segment 10 bases; nucleotides outside the gene matches: 7. Germline CDR1 reads DFQATT; CDR2 reads SNEGSKA (reference sequence). The CDR3 has 13 amino acids. CDR3 bases: TGCAGTGCTAGTGGGCTAGCGGGAACGGAGCAGTTCTTC. As protein: CSASGLAGTEQFF.

Comments on this clonotype: This may be a read error, as it is one base from a much larger clone. The chain has TRBV7-6 and TRBJ2-1; 7 nucleotides agree with TRBD2. The germline V gene encodes CDR1 SGHVS and CDR2 FNYEAQ. The CDR3 length is 14 residues. With 3 bases clipped from V and 4 bases from J, the junction kept 3 bases outside the gene matches. Here the CDR3 reads CASSFAGAYNEQFF. CDR3 coding DNA: TGTGCCAGCAGCTTTGCGGGAGCTTACAATGAGCAGTTCTTC.

This clonotype was counted only a few times. The chain joins TRBV29-1 to TRBJ2-3; D might be TRBD2 (5 bases). The CDR3 spans 13 residues. Trimming pared 6 bases from V and 1 base from J, leaving 11 bases between. Germline CDR1 is SQVTM and CDR2 is ANQGSEA. CDR3 DNA sequence: TGCAGCGTGGCAGGAGGAGGCACAGATACGCAGTATTTT. It encodes CSVAGGGTDTQYF.

The chain couples TRBV11-2 to TRBJ2-7; no clear D gene. Looked up from germline, CDR1 is SGHAT and CDR2 is FQNNGV. The CDR3 extends over 16 amino acids. V lost 5 bases to trimming and J lost 0 bases, with 17 bases between them. CDR3 sequence (DNA): TGTGCCAGCAGCCCTGTCGCTAGGACCAGCTCCTACGAGCAGTACTTC. This gives the protein CASSPVARTSSYEQYF.